Listed here is a single T cell receptor beta chain. Its antigen is currently unknown. This entry is derived from a study of identical twins. General study points: In monozygotic twins, models underestimated the sharing of out-of-frame TCR alpha.

Template switching introduced a universal primer site, and the cDNA bore unique molecular identifiers. TCRdb reprocessed the 5' RACE reads via MiXCR and lists one record per CDR3 protein. The profile shows 400,000 to 550,000 distinct CDR3 sequences, around 20% of them singletons. This CDR3 has 14 residues. J was trimmed by 8 bases and V by 6 bases; bases with no gene match: 7. The germline V gene encodes CDR1 DFQATT and CDR2 SNEGSKA (reference sequence). In addition, the sample was reused for a study of T cells expressing NK-cell markers.

This sequence was found in a woman between 18 and 29 years old in good health. The sequenced sample was CD4+ T cells sorted from blood. The chain employs TRBV20-1 and TRBJ2-3; 14 nucleotides agree with TRBD2. In DNA form, the CDR3 reads TGCAGTGCCCCGACGACTAGCGGGAGGGGTACGCAGTATTTT. Translated: CSAPTTSGRGTQYF.